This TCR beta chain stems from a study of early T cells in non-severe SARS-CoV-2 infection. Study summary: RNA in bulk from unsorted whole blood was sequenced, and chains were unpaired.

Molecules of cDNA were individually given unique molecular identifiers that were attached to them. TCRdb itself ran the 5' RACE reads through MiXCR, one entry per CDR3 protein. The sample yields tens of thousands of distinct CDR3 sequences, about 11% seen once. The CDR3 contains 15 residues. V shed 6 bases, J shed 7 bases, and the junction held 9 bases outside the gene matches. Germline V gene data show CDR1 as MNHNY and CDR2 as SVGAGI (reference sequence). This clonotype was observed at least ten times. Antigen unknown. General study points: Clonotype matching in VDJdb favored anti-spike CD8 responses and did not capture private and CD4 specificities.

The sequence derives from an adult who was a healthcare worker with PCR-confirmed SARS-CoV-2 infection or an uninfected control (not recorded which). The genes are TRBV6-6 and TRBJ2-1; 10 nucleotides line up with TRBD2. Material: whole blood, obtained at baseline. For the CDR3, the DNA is TGTGCCAGCAGGAGTAGCGGGGGGTTCTGGAATGAGCAGTTCTTC. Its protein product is CASRSSGGFWNEQFF.